This T cell receptor beta chain was recovered during a study of shared clonotypes between healthy human individuals. The germline V gene has CDR1 LGHNT and CDR2 FRNRAP. This CDR3 contains 16 residues. V lost 2 bases, J lost 4 bases, and 7 bases stayed unmatched. CD45RO-negative cells were positively selected for CCR7, leaving out terminally differentiated effector memory CD45RA+ cells. The method was immunoSEQ multiplex PCR; TCRdb's version includes in-frame clones alone and lacks a portion of them. This table has about 2.2 million clones, roughly 91% appearing once. J is TRBJ2-2 and V is TRBV12-5; 7 bases match TRBD1. This clonotype was sampled from a man younger than 35 in good health. Some clones in this sample may be carry-over from other donors' samples. The source material was naive CD8+ T cells from PBMCs. The CDR3, as DNA: TGTGCTAGTGGTTTGAGTGAGGGGGCGTTCACCGGGGAGCTGTTTTTT. This sequence encodes CASGLSEGAFTGELFF.